In its sample, the clone carrying this T cell receptor beta chain was seen once. The antigen remains unidentified. CDR1 and CDR2 from the germline V gene are LNHDA and SQIVND (reference sequence). The V gene end was trimmed by 5 bases and the J gene end by 1 base; junction bases not matched to a gene: 11. The length of the CDR3 is 18 residues. Assay used: immunoSEQ multiplex PCR; TCRdb lists only in-frame clones, some missing. The sample records fewer than 20,000 clones, approximately 57% being singletons. These data come from a study of Tregs in tolerant kidney transplant recipients. For the study at large: Sorting of CD4+CD25+CD127- cells followed roughly 3-day belatacept mixed lymphocyte reactions, sometimes with roughly 5-day graft donor restimulation. Antibodies separated recipient from donor cells.

Findings and caveats of the study: Validation in larger populations is needed because few patients were studied.

The chain links TRBV19 to TRBJ2-7, with 13 bases matching TRBD2. The sequence was obtained from a human donor in good health. Sequencing input: Tregs from blood cultured with allogeneic cells. The CDR3 DNA reads as TGTGCCAGTAGTTCCGGACTAGCGGGAGTAGTATGGTCCTACGAGCAGTACTTC. It is translated as CASSSGLAGVVWSYEQYF.